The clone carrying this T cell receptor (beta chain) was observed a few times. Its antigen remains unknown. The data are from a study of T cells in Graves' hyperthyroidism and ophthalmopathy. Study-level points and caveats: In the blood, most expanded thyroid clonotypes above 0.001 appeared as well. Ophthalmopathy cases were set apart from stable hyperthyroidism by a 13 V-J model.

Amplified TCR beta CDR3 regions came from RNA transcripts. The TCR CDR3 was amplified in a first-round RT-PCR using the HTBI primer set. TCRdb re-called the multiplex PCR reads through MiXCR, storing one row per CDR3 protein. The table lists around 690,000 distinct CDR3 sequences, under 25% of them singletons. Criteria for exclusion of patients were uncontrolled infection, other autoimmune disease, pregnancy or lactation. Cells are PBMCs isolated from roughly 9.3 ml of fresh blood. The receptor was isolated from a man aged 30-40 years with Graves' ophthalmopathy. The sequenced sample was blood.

CDR3 protein: CASRASLGTGGDQPQHF. CDR3 in DNA: TGTGCCAGCAGAGCTTCTCTAGGGACAGGGGGCGATCAGCCCCAGCATTTT. This chain links TRBV6-1 with TRBJ1-5; 12 bases agree with TRBD1. Trimming removed 6 bases from V and 5 bases from J; junction bases left unmatched: 11. The length of the CDR3 is 17 residues. Germline values: CDR1 MNHNS, CDR2 SASEGT.